The 5 T cell receptor beta chains listed next were all sequenced from one sample in a study of blood T cell repertoires in COVID-19. Clones were read by immunoSEQ multiplex PCR, and TCRdb kept only the in-frame ones, dropping some. The data contain a few hundred thousand clones, around 87% of them seen just once; the ten biggest clones take up around 9.3%. Sequenced material: peripheral blood. The receptor set was obtained from a woman younger than 45 with COVID-19, enrolled during active disease.

The gene calls are TRBV6-5 and TRBJ2-7, with D perhaps TRBD2 (6 bases). CDR1 and CDR2 (germline): MNHEY, SVGAGI. This CDR3 region has 14 residues. Trimming removed 6 bases at V and 2 bases at J, with 14 bases between. CDR3: CASRTGLSTYEQYF. The CDR3 DNA reads as TGTGCCAGCAGGACGGGACTCTCGACCTACGAGCAGTACTTC.

The chain recombines TRBV27 with TRBJ2-1; 11 bases are shared with TRBD2. This CDR3 comprises 17 residues. The germline V gene encodes CDR1 MNHEY and CDR2 SMNVEV (reference sequence). Trimming cost V 3 bases and J 0 bases; bases outside gene matches: 4. This CDR3 is CASSFLSGRASYNEQFF. CDR3 DNA sequence: TGTGCCAGCAGTTTCCTTAGCGGGAGGGCCTCCTACAATGAGCAGTTCTTC.

The rearrangement joins TRBV18 to TRBJ2-3; D is undetermined. The CDR3 sequence is 14 residues long. V gave up 2 bases and J gave up 2 bases, with 8 bases separating them. CDR1 and CDR2 from the germline V gene are KGHSH and LQKENI. The CDR3 bases are TGTGCCAGCTCACCAGAGCGTCTCACAGATACGCAGTATTTT. Protein sequence: CASSPERLTDTQYF.

This clone was seen a handful of times. This chain uses TRBV27 with TRBJ2-1; 10 positions match TRBD2. CDR1 is MNHEY, CDR2 SMNVEV, per germline (reference sequence). The CDR3 contains 17 residues. The trim removed 2 bases at V and 7 bases at J, leaving 11 bases unmatched. The CDR3 coding sequence is TGTGCCAGCAGTTTAGACCCCCAACCGGGACTAGCGAATGAGCAGTTCTTC. It is translated as CASSLDPQPGLANEQFF.

The chain has TRBV19 and TRBJ1-2, with 8 positions matching TRBD1. The germline V gene has CDR1 LNHDA and CDR2 SQIVND (reference sequence). CDR3 length equals 14 residues. V trimming: 6 bases; J trimming: 4 bases; junction bases outside the gene matches: 7. The CDR3 sequence: CASRRTGQAYGYTF. Here the CDR3 DNA reads TGTGCCAGTAGACGAACGGGACAGGCCTATGGCTACACCTTC.